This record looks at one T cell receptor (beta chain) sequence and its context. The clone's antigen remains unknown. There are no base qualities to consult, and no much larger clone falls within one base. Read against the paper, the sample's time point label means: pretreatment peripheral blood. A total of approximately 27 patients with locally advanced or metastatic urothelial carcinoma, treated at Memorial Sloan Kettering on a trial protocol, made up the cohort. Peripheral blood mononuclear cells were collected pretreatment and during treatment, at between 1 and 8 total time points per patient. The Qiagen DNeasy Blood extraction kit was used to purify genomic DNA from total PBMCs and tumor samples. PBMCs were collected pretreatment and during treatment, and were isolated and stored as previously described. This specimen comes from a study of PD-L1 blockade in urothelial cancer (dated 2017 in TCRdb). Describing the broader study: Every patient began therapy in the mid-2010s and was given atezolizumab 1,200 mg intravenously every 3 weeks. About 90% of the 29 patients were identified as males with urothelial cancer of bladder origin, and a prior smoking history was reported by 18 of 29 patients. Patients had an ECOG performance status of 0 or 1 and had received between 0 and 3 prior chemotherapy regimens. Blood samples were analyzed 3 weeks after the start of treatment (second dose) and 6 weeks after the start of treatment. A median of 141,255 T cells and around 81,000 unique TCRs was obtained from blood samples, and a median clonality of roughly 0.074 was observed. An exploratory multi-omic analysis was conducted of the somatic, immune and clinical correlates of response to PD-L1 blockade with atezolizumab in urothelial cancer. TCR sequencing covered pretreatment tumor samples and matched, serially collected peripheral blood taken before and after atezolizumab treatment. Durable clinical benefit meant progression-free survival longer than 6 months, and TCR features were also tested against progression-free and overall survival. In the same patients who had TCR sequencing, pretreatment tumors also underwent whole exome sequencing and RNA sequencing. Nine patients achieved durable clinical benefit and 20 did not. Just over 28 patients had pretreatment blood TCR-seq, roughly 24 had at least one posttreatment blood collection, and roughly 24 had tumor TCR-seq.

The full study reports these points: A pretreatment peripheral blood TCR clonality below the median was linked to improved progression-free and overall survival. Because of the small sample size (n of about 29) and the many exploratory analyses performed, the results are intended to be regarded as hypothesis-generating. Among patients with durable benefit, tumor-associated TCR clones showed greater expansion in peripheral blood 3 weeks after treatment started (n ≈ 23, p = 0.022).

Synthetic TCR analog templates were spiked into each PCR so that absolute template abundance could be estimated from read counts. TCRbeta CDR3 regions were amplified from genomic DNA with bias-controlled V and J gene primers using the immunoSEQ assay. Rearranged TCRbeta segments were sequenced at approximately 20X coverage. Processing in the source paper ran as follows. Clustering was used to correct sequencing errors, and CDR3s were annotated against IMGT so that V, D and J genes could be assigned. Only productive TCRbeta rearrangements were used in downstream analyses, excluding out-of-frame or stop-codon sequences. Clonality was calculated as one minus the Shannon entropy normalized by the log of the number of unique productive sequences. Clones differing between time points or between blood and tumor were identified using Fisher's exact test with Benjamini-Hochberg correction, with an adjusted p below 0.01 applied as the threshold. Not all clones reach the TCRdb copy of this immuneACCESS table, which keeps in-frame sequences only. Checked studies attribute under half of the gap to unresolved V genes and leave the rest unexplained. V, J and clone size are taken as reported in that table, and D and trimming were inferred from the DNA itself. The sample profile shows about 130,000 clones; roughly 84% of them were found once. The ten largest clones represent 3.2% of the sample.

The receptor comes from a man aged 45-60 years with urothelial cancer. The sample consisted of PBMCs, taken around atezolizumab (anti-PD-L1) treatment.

The CDR3 reads as follows: CASSSSGRSRQETQYF. The nucleotides read TGTGCCAGCAGCTCTAGCGGGAGATCCCGCCAAGAGACCCAGTACTTC. This receptor chain uses TRBV7-9 and TRBJ2-5, with 10 bases in between that match TRBD2. The germline V gene (reference sequence) gives CDR1 as SEHNR and CDR2 as FQNEAQ. Spanning cysteine to phenylalanine, the CDR3 consists of 16 amino acids. Kept here is only the CDR3 DNA, which spans 48 bases and is read in frame from base 1. V ends up 4 bases short and J 1 base short, with an unmatched junction base count of 6.